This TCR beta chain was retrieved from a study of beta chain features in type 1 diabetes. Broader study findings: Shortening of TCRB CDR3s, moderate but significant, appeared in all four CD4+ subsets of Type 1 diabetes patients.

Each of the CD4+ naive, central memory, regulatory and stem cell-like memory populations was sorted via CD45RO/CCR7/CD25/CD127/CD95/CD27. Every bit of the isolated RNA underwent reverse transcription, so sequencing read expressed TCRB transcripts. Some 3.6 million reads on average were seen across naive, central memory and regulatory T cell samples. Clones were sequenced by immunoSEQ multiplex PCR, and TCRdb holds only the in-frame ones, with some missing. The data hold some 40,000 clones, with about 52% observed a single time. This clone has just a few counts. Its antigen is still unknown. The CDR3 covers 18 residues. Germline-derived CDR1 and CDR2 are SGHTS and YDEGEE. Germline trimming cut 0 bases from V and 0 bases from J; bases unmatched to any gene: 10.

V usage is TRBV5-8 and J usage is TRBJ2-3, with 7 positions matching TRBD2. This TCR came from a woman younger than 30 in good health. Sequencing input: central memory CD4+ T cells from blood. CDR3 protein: CASSLVISSRGSTDTQYF. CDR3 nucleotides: TGTGCCAGCAGCTTGGTAATCTCTTCGCGGGGGAGCACAGATACGCAGTATTTT. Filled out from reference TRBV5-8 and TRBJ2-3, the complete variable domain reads EAGVTQSPTHLIKTRGQQATLRCSPISGHTSVYWYQQALGLGLQFLLWYDEGEERNRGNFPPRFSGRQFPNYSSELNVNALELEDSALYLCASSLVISSRGSTDTQYFGPGTRLTVL.